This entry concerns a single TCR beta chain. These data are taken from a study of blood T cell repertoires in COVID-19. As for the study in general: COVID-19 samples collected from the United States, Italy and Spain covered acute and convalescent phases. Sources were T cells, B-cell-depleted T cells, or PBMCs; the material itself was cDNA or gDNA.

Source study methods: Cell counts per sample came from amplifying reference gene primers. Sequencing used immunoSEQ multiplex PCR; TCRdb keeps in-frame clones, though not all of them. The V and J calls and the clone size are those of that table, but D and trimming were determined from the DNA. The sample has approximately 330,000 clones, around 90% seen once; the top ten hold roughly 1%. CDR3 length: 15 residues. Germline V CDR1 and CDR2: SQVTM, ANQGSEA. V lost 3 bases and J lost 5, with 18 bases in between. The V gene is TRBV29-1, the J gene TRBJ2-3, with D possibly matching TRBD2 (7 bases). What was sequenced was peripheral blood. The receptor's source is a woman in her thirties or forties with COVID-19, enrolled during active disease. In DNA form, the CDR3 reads TGCAGCGTTGAGCCCCCCGGGGGGCAGGTAGATACGCAGTATTTT. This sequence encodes CSVEPPGGQVDTQYF.